This T cell receptor (beta chain) was identified during a study of T cells in Graves' hyperthyroidism and ophthalmopathy. Study findings and constraints: A 13 V-J signature model discriminated ophthalmopathy versus stable hyperthyroidism. The model forecast ophthalmopathy, anticipating it by a median around 6.5 months before onset.

The authors took PBMCs from over 8.5 ml fresh peripheral blood. This clonotype was counted at least ten times. The antigen is not known. Template material for amplifying TCR beta CDR3 regions consisted of RNA transcripts. The primer set for the first-round RT-PCR of the TCR CDR3 was HTBI. TCRdb processed the multiplex PCR reads anew with MiXCR; each CDR3 protein has one entry. The sample lists 100,000 to 130,000 distinct CDR3 sequences, 15% to 20% occurring once. The CDR3 spans 13 residues. V lost 1 base to trimming and J lost 2 bases, with 6 bases between them. Per the germline V gene, CDR1 is LGHNA and CDR2 is YNFKEQ.

This TCR derives from a woman aged 45-59 years with Graves' hyperthyroidism. The sequencing sample was made of blood. The chain couples TRBV4-2 to TRBJ2-7, with D uncertain. CDR3 in DNA: TGTGCCAGCAGCCAAGCCAGCGCCTACGAGCAGTACTTC. It yields the protein CASSQASAYEQYF.